What follows are 31 T cell receptor beta chains derived from one specimen sequenced in a study of beta chain features in type 1 diabetes. Study observations and caveats: Shortening that was moderate but significant affected the TCRB CDR3s of Type 1 diabetes patients in all four CD4+ subsets.

Isolated RNA was reverse transcribed in full, so expressed TCRB transcripts were sequenced. The assay was immunoSEQ multiplex PCR, and TCRdb's table has in-frame clones only and misses some. Of 310,000 or so clones listed, 15% were seen once; the top ten hold around 0.015%. Their cognate antigens are unknown. Material for sequencing was naive CD4+ T cells from blood. The receptors derive from a man between 18 and 29 years old with type 1 diabetes.

The rearrangement joins TRBV4-3 to TRBJ2-1; D perhaps matches TRBD2 (5 bases). CDR3 length: 12 amino acids. Germline assignment: CDR1 LGHNA and CDR2 YSLEER. Deletions cut 4 bases from V and 9 bases from J, with 10 bases between. CDR3 sequence (DNA): TGCGCCAGCAGCCGAGTAGGAGGTGAGCAGTTCTTC. Translation: CASSRVGGEQFF.

The sample holds one count of this clone. The chain combines TRBV28 with TRBJ1-2; D is perhaps TRBD1 (5 bases). Germline V CDR1 and CDR2: MDHEN, SYDVKM. The CDR3 covers 14 residues. V was shortened by 3 bases and J by 3 bases, with 11 bases between the two germline ends. The CDR3 sequence is CASSFRRTYYGYTF. For the CDR3, the DNA is TGTGCCAGCAGTTTTCGTAGGACATACTATGGCTACACCTTC.

The rearrangement links TRBV5-4 to TRBJ2-6; no definite D call. Trimming cost V 6 bases and J 0 bases, with 10 bases left between them. The CDR3 consists of 15 residues. Germline assignment: CDR1 SGHNT and CDR2 YYREEE (reference sequence). The DNA for the CDR3 is TGTGCCAGCACCCCCCAGAACTCTGGGGCCAACGTCCTGACTTTC. Amino acids: CASTPQNSGANVLTF.

This clone has more than one count but fewer than ten. The chain couples TRBV28 to TRBJ2-7; 14 bases are a match to TRBD2. From germline, CDR1 is MDHEN and CDR2 SYDVKM. J was trimmed by 4 bases and V by 6 bases; bases with no gene match: 8. The CDR3 runs 16 residues. DNA of the CDR3: TGTGCCAGCAGCTTAACCGGGACTAGCGGGAGATACGAGCAGTACTTC. The encoded protein is CASSLTGTSGRYEQYF.

This clone was detected only a few times. DNA of the CDR3: TGCGCCAGCAGCCAAGATTCTGGCATCCCTAACTATGGCTACACCTTC. Its protein product is CASSQDSGIPNYGYTF. The chain joins TRBV4-3 to TRBJ1-2, with unresolved D. The germline CDR1 and CDR2 sequences are LGHNA and YSLEER. V lost 0 bases, J lost 0 bases, and 11 bases lay in between. The CDR3 length is 16 residues.

The rearrangement links TRBV28 to TRBJ2-7, with 8 bases aligning to TRBD2. This CDR3 spans 15 amino acids. The ends lost 3 bases at V and 3 bases at J; junction bases unmatched: 7. Germline V gene sequence: CDR1 MDHEN, CDR2 SYDVKM. The CDR3 region has the DNA TGTGCCAGCAGTTTTCAGGCGGGAGGCAACTACGAGCAGTACTTC. Residues: CASSFQAGGNYEQYF.

This clone was detected only a few times. This sequence joins TRBV30 and TRBJ1-1; 7 bases map to TRBD1. The CDR3 loop spans 12 amino acids. CDR1 is GTSNPN and CDR2 is SVGIG in the germline V gene (reference sequence). Losses at the gene ends were 7 bases for V and 0 bases for J; bases not matched to a gene: 2. The CDR3 DNA follows: TGTGCCTCGGACAGGCTGAACACTGAAGCTTTCTTT. It specifies CASDRLNTEAFF. The full variable domain, with the rest looked up from reference TRBV30 and TRBJ1-1, is SQTIHQWPATLVQPVGSPLSLECTVEGTSNPNLYWYRQAAGRGLQLLFYSVGIGQISSEVPQNLSASRPQDRQFILSSKKLLLSDSGFYLCASDRLNTEAFFGQGTRLTVV.

DNA of the CDR3: TGTGCCAGCAGTGAACAGGTAGCGGGCCGATACAATGAGCAGTTCTTC. Translating gives CASSEQVAGRYNEQFF. This chain uses TRBV2 with TRBJ2-1; 7 bases agree with TRBD2. Germline assignment: CDR1 SNHLY and CDR2 FYNNEI. Trimming took 2 bases from V and 4 from J; bases not matched to a gene: 8. This CDR3 spans 16 amino acids.

The J gene is TRBJ2-7, the V gene TRBV29-1; D gene uncertain. With 5 bases removed from V and 0 bases from J, the gap between germline ends came to 11 bases. Germline V gene lookup returns CDR1 SQVTM and CDR2 ANQGSEA. This CDR3 is built from 13 residues. The CDR3, as DNA: TGCAGCGTTCGTGGGCTAAGCTCCTACGAGCAGTACTTC. Residues: CSVRGLSSYEQYF.

The chain couples TRBV7-9 to TRBJ2-7, with D possibly TRBD1 on 6 matching bases. The V end lost 5 bases, the J end lost 10 bases, and 15 bases lay between the germline ends. The CDR3 runs 12 residues. Germline V lookup: CDR1 SEHNR, CDR2 FQNEAQ (reference sequence). The CDR3: CASSVPVGGQYF. The CDR3 nucleotides are TGTGCCAGCAGCGTTCCGGTAGGGGGACAGTACTTC. The variable domain in full, completed from reference TRBV7-9 and TRBJ2-7, reads DTGVSQNPRHKITKRGQNVTFRCDPISEHNRLYWYRQTLGQGPEFLTYFQNEAQLEKSRLLSDRFSAERPKGSFSTLEIQRTEQGDSAMYLCASSVPVGGQYFGPGTRLTVT.

This clone has more than one count but fewer than ten. The chain employs TRBV18 and TRBJ2-7, with 7 nucleotides matching TRBD1. Germline-derived CDR1 and CDR2 are KGHSH and LQKENI. The V and J ends lost 2 bases and 3 bases, in that order; junction bases with no gene match: 4. The CDR3 is 14 amino acids. CDR3: CASSPSAGGYEQYF. In nucleotides, the CDR3 is TGTGCCAGCTCACCAAGCGCAGGGGGCTACGAGCAGTACTTC.

V usage is TRBV6-1 and J usage is TRBJ2-1; 13 nucleotides agree with TRBD2. Germline values: CDR1 MNHNS, CDR2 SASEGT. The CDR3 spans 15 residues. The J segment lost 7 bases and the V segment lost 4 bases, leaving 4 bases of the junction unmatched. The CDR3 bases are TGTGCCAGCAGTGGGGGACTAGCGGGAACGAATGAGCAGTTCTTC. Residues: CASSGGLAGTNEQFF.

The chain links TRBV18 to TRBJ2-1, with D perhaps TRBD1 (5 bases). Germline-derived CDR1 and CDR2 are KGHSH and LQKENI. CDR3 length: 14 residues. V dropped 3 bases and J dropped 2 bases, with 8 bases sitting between them. CDR3 sequence (DNA): TGTGCCAGCTCACCCCGACAGACCTACAATGAGCAGTTCTTC. As protein: CASSPRQTYNEQFF. Full variable domain (outside the CDR3, taken from reference TRBV18 and TRBJ2-1): NAGVMQNPRHLVRRRGQEARLRCSPMKGHSHVYWYRQLPEEGLKFMVYLQKENIIDESGMPKERFSAEFPKEGPSILRIQQVVRGDSAAYFCASSPRQTYNEQFFGPGTRLTVL.

This clone has only a few counts. The rearrangement joins TRBV19 to TRBJ1-5; TRBD1 aligns across 8 bases. The CDR3 loop spans 16 amino acids. CDR1 LNHDA and CDR2 SQIVND come from the germline V gene (reference sequence). The trim removed 3 bases at V and 6 bases at J, leaving 10 bases unmatched. CDR3 protein: CASSMWQGASGQPQHF. In nucleotides, the CDR3 is TGTGCCAGTAGTATGTGGCAGGGGGCGAGTGGTCAGCCCCAGCATTTT.

V usage is TRBV18 and J usage is TRBJ2-3; 8 bases map to TRBD2. CDR1 and CDR2 (germline): KGHSH, LQKENI. The CDR3 sequence is 18 residues long. V lost 2 bases to trimming and J lost 1 base; unmatched junction nucleotides: 11. CDR3 in DNA: TGTGCCAGCTCACCAGGACTAGCTCCTCCACAAGGCACAGATACGCAGTATTTT. Its translation is CASSPGLAPPQGTDTQYF.

This clone has just a few counts. The rearrangement uses TRBV7-2 and TRBJ2-7, with D perhaps matching TRBD1 (5 bases). With 0 bases removed from V and 4 bases from J, the gap between germline ends came to 19 bases. The CDR3 sequence is 17 residues long. The germline V gene has CDR1 SGHTA and CDR2 FQGNSA. This CDR3 reads CASSLALRGRITYEQYF. The CDR3 coding sequence is TGTGCCAGCAGCTTAGCGCTAAGGGGCAGAATCACTTACGAGCAGTACTTC.

The V call is TRBV4-3, the J call TRBJ1-1; 7 bases align to TRBD1. The J segment lost 3 bases and the V segment lost 4 bases, leaving 2 bases of the junction unmatched. There are 13 residues in the CDR3. CDR1 and CDR2 (germline): LGHNA, YSLEER. The chain's CDR3 is CASSRDRDTEAFF. The CDR3 DNA sequence: TGCGCCAGCAGCCGCGACAGGGACACTGAAGCTTTCTTT.

This clone has a handful of counts. This chain joins TRBV19 and TRBJ2-6, with D unresolved. CDR3 length: 16 amino acids. In germline, CDR1 is LNHDA, CDR2 SQIVND (reference sequence). The V and J ends lost 4 bases and 2 bases respectively, with 12 bases between them. Here the CDR3 reads CASSTGYPAGANVLTF. In DNA, the CDR3 is TGTGCCAGTAGTACAGGTTATCCGGCTGGGGCCAACGTCCTGACTTTC. Full variable domain (remainder filled in from reference TRBV19 and TRBJ2-6): DGGITQSPKYLFRKEGQNVTLSCEQNLNHDAMYWYRQDPGQGLRLIYYSQIVNDFQKGDIAEGYSVSREKKESFPLTVTSAQKNPTAFYLCASSTGYPAGANVLTFGAGSRLTVL.

For this clone: Other DNA sequences in the same sample also yield this CDR3. The chain carries TRBV28 and TRBJ2-7; the D gene is possibly TRBD1 (5 bases). This CDR3 is built from 12 residues. V shed 5 bases and J shed 0 bases, with 5 bases lying between them. Germline V CDR1 and CDR2: MDHEN, SYDVKM. This chain's CDR3 is CASSRGSYEQYF. In nucleotides, the CDR3 is TGTGCCAGCAGTAGGGGCTCCTACGAGCAGTACTTC. Full variable domain (outside the CDR3, taken from reference TRBV28 and TRBJ2-7): DVKVTQSSRYLVKRTGEKVFLECVQDMDHENMFWYRQDPGLGLRLIYFSYDVKMKEKGDIPEGYSVSREKKERFSLILESASTNQTSMYLCASSRGSYEQYFGPGTRLTVT.

The V gene is TRBV25-1, the J gene TRBJ2-1, with TRBD2 matching over 7 bases. The V gene end was trimmed by 2 bases and the J gene end by 4 bases; junction bases not matched to a gene: 5. The CDR3 has 15 amino acids. CDR1 MGHDK and CDR2 SYGVNS come from the germline V gene. This chain's CDR3 is CASSEATGGYNEQFF. The CDR3 bases are TGTGCCAGCAGTGAAGCGACGGGGGGTTACAATGAGCAGTTCTTC.

In its sample, this clone was seen a few times. The chain employs TRBV29-1 and TRBJ1-2; 8 nucleotides agree with TRBD1. J gave up 6 bases and V 4 bases, and 4 bases lay outside the gene matches. CDR3 length: 12 residues. Germline CDR1 is SQVTM and CDR2 is ANQGSEA. Here the CDR3 reads CSVAGGANGYTF. In DNA form, the CDR3 reads TGCAGCGTTGCAGGGGGCGCGAATGGCTACACCTTC.

This clone was counted a few times. The J gene is TRBJ2-1, the V gene TRBV15; 8 positions agree with TRBD1. Germline V lookup: CDR1 LNHNV, CDR2 YYDKDF (reference sequence). The CDR3 covers 16 residues. The ends lost 5 bases at V and 8 bases at J; junction bases unmatched: 14. The CDR3 loop reads CATSPGQAAGRYEQFF. CDR3 DNA sequence: TGTGCCACCAGCCCGGGACAGGCGGCCGGGCGTTATGAGCAGTTCTTC.

The chain recombines TRBV28 with TRBJ2-1; TRBD2 might be the D (5 bases). This CDR3 comprises 13 residues. Trimming stripped 4 bases from V and 6 bases from J, with 10 bases between. CDR1 and CDR2 from the germline V gene are MDHEN and SYDVKM. Here the CDR3 reads CASSSAGRNEQFF. CDR3 sequence (DNA): TGTGCCAGCAGTTCTGCGGGCCGCAATGAGCAGTTCTTC.

This clone came up a few times. The chain couples TRBV5-4 to TRBJ2-3; TRBD2 agrees at 7 bases. The CDR3 covers 16 residues. Trimming cost V 5 bases and J 0 bases; bases outside gene matches: 9. Germline V gene lookup returns CDR1 SGHNT and CDR2 YYREEE (reference sequence). This CDR3 reads CASSKALAVSTDTQYF. The CDR3 coding sequence is TGTGCCAGCAGTAAGGCGCTAGCGGTTAGCACAGATACGCAGTATTTT.

This clone was observed a handful of times. The rearrangement joins TRBV15 to TRBJ2-1, with D maybe TRBD1 (5 bases). V gave up 0 bases and J gave up 4 bases, with 13 bases separating them. The CDR3 length is 16 residues. Germline loops: CDR1 LNHNV, CDR2 YYDKDF (reference sequence). The CDR3 region is CATSREKGQIYNEQFF. The CDR3 region has the DNA TGTGCCACCAGCAGAGAAAAGGGGCAGATTTACAATGAGCAGTTCTTC.

The chain is built from TRBV13 and TRBJ2-1; TRBD1 might be the D (7 bases). Trimming took off 5 bases at V and 2 bases at J, with 16 bases between the two ends. Germline-derived CDR1 and CDR2 are PRHDT and FYEKMQ (reference sequence). This CDR3 is 16 amino acids long. CDR3 loop: CASSRGGAGTYNEQFF. The CDR3, as DNA: TGTGCCAGCAGCCGAGGGGGCGCGGGAACCTACAATGAGCAGTTCTTC.

This clone was counted a few times. The V and J genes are TRBV2 and TRBJ2-5; D remains ambiguous. CDR1 is SNHLY, CDR2 FYNNEI, per germline. The ends were cut back, 3 bases at V and 5 bases at J, with 13 bases in the middle. The CDR3 has 14 amino acids. DNA for the CDR3: TGTGCCAGCAGTGATCCGGCAGGTCGTGAGACCCAGTACTTC. It is translated as CASSDPAGRETQYF.

The gene calls are TRBV27 and TRBJ2-1; D may be TRBD2 (5 bases). CDR1 and CDR2 (germline): MNHEY, SMNVEV (reference sequence). V was shortened by 6 bases and J by 9 bases, with 18 bases between the two germline ends. The CDR3 is 14 residues long. This CDR3 reads CASSLAGPSGEQFF. Here the CDR3 DNA reads TGTGCCAGCAGCCTAGCTGGGCCCAGTGGTGAGCAGTTCTTC.

The chain employs TRBV4-3 and TRBJ1-2; 8 nucleotides align to TRBD1. V was pared by 3 bases and J by 4 bases, with 7 bases of the junction left unmatched. This CDR3 comprises 15 residues. Germline CDR1 and CDR2: LGHNA and YSLEER. DNA for the CDR3: TGCGCCAGCAGCCAGAATACAGGGGGACTCTATGGCTACACCTTC. Translation gives CASSQNTGGLYGYTF.

V gene TRBV7-9 combines with J gene TRBJ2-7; 9 positions agree with TRBD1. Germline V gene lookup returns CDR1 SEHNR and CDR2 FQNEAQ (reference sequence). This CDR3 comprises 16 residues. V was clipped by 5 bases and J by 0 bases; unmatched bases: 8. CDR3: CASSITPGQGSYEQYF. CDR3 DNA sequence: TGTGCCAGCAGCATTACACCGGGACAGGGCTCCTACGAGCAGTACTTC.

The V and J genes are TRBV11-3 and TRBJ2-3, with 7 bases identical to TRBD2. The germline CDR1 and CDR2 sequences are SGHNT and YENEEA. Losses at the gene ends were 3 bases for V and 0 bases for J; bases not matched to a gene: 6. The CDR3 spans 16 residues. CDR3 nucleotide sequence: TGTGCCAGCAGCTTGACTAGCAGTTCTAGCACAGATACGCAGTATTTT. It encodes CASSLTSSSSTDTQYF.